This T cell receptor beta chain was retrieved from a study of control samples from healthy donors and cancer patients. The protocol was immunoSEQ multiplex PCR, while the TCRdb copy is restricted to in-frame clones and leaves out a portion. The sample has approximately 110,000 clones; 91% are singletons. The CDR3 runs to 14 residues. In germline, CDR1 is SGHVS, CDR2 FQNEAQ. V lost 2 bases and J 0 bases, leaving 7 bases between the germline ends. Sequenced input: blood. V is TRBV7-8 and J is TRBJ1-1; maybe TRBD1 (6 bases). The clonotype comes from a woman aged 18-30 years in good health. CDR3: CASSLRGLNTEAFF. The CDR3 DNA reads as TGTGCCAGCAGCTTACGGGGGCTGAACACTGAAGCTTTCTTT.